These 3 T cell receptor beta chains share one sample of origin, sequenced in a study of spatial heterogeneity in lung cancer. Regarding time point: sample taken at primary tumor resection. Study-wide results and caveats: Counts that tracked tumor mutation counts were those of expanded intratumoral alpha and beta TCRs.

What these receptors recognize is not known. MiXCR, applied by TCRdb to the 5' RACE reads, yields one record per CDR3 protein. The repertoire has approximately 5,400 distinct CDR3 sequences, 8.4% of them found once; the top ten carry over 30%. The material was lung tumor tissue, obtained at surgery. The receptors shown here come from a female donor with early-stage non-small cell lung cancer.

This clonotype was observed many times. The chain joins TRBV20-1 to TRBJ2-2; the D gene could be TRBD1 or TRBD2 (5 bases each). The CDR3 runs to 13 residues. The germline V gene has CDR1 DFQATT and CDR2 SNEGSKA (reference sequence). Trimming stripped 3 bases from V and 6 bases from J, with 11 bases between. CDR3 sequence: CSASGDRPGELFF. CDR3 DNA: TGCAGTGCTAGCGGGGACCGTCCCGGGGAGCTGTTTTTT.

This clonotype ranks as medium-sized (0.01 to 0.1%). J is TRBJ2-7 and V is TRBV2; 10 nucleotides agree with TRBD2. Germline V gives CDR1 SNHLY, CDR2 FYNNEI. This CDR3 is built from 14 residues. The junction had 5 bases not matched to a gene; V was cut back by 6 bases and J by 3 bases. Here the CDR3 reads CASRLAGRHYEQYV. In DNA form, the CDR3 reads TGTGCCAGCAGACTAGCGGGGAGGCACTACGAGCAGTACGTC.

Sample share makes this clonotype large. This rearrangement joins TRBV2 to TRBJ1-5; D gene ambiguous. V dropped 8 bases and J dropped 5 bases, with 10 bases sitting between them. Germline V gives CDR1 SNHLY, CDR2 FYNNEI. This CDR3 spans 12 amino acids. The CDR3 is CASGEGYQPQHF. Written as DNA, the CDR3 is TGTGCCAGCGGAGAGGGATATCAGCCCCAGCATTTT.